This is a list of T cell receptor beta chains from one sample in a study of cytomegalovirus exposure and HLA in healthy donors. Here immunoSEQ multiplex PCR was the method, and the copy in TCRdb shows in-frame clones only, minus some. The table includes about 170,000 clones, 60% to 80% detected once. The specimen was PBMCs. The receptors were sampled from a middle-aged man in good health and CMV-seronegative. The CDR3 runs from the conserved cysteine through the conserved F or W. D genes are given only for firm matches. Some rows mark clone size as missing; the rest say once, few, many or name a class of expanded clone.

TGCGCCAGCAGCCCTGGACAGGGGGGGAACACTGAAGCTTTCTTT	CASSPGQGGNTEAFF	TRBD1	.	TRBV5-1	TRBJ1-1
TGTGCCAGCAGCCCCGGGGGGGCCTTCTACGAGCAGTACTTC	CASSPGGAFYEQYF	TRBD2	.	TRBV5-4	TRBJ2-7
TGTGCCAGCAGTGAAAGCCCCTCCCAATACGAGCAGTACTTC	CASSESPSQYEQYF	.	.	TRBV2	TRBJ2-7
TGTGCCAGCAGCCCGTTAGCGGGAGACCCCAATGAGCAGTTCTTC	CASSPLAGDPNEQFF	TRBD2	.	TRBV9	TRBJ2-1
TGTGCCAGCAGCCCTGGAACCATTGCGGCTAATGAAAAACTGTTTTTT	CASSPGTIAANEKLFF	.	.	TRBV5-6	TRBJ1-4
TGTGCCAGCAGTCCTACTAGCGGGAGAAGGAATGAGCAGTTCTTC	CASSPTSGRRNEQFF	TRBD2	once	TRBV6-5	TRBJ2-1
TGTGCCAGCAGCTTGACAGAAAATCAGCCCCAGCATTTT	CASSLTENQPQHF	.	.	TRBV7-9	TRBJ1-5
TGTGCCAGCAGCCCTGGGACAGTCGAGTCCACCCTCCACTTT	CASSPGTVESTLHF	TRBD1	.	TRBV6-1	TRBJ1-6
TGTGCCAGCAGCTTAGTCAGGGTCAACTACAATGAGCAGTTCTTC	CASSLVRVNYNEQFF	.	few	TRBV7-9	TRBJ2-1
TGTGCCATCAGTGAGCCTACTAGCGGGGGCGTAGATACGCAGTATTTT	CAISEPTSGGVDTQYF	TRBD2	few	TRBV10-3	TRBJ2-3
TGTGCCAGCAGCCAAGGGGCCCCCATTCCTGAAGCTTTCTTT	CASSQGAPIPEAFF	.	.	TRBV4-2	TRBJ1-1
TGTGCCAGCAGTCCACTAGCGGGAGAGATAGATACGCAGTATTTT	CASSPLAGEIDTQYF	TRBD2	.	TRBV7-6	TRBJ2-3
TGTGCCAGTAGTCCACGACAGGATGCCTACGAGCAGTACTTC	CASSPRQDAYEQYF	.	few	TRBV19	TRBJ2-7
TGTGCCAGCACGGGAGGACTAGCGGGAAACACCGGGGAGCTGTTTTTT	CASTGGLAGNTGELFF	TRBD2	.	TRBV6-8	TRBJ2-2
TGCGCCAGCAGCTCCCAACCTCTACAGGGTGTAGAGACCCAGTACTTC	CASSSQPLQGVETQYF	.	.	TRBV5-1	TRBJ2-5
TGTGCCAGCAGTGAATTTACGGGAGGTTACTTGTACTTC	CASSEFTGGYLYF	TRBD2	.	TRBV25-1	TRBJ2-7
TGCGCCAGCAGCCGAAGCGGGGAAAGCGATGAGCAGTTCTTC	CASSRSGESDEQFF	TRBD2	.	TRBV4-1	TRBJ2-1
TGTGCCAGCAGCTTTAGTAGCTCTGGAAACACCATATATTTT	CASSFSSSGNTIYF	.	.	TRBV7-8	TRBJ1-3
TGTGCCTGGAGTGTAGGACAGGGTAATGAGCAGTTCTTC	CAWSVGQGNEQFF	TRBD1	.	TRBV30	TRBJ2-1
TGTGCCAGCAACTACGACAGGAGCTACGAGCAGTACTTC	CASNYDRSYEQYF	.	.	TRBV7-8	TRBJ2-7
TGTGCCAGCAGCTTGCCAGGGGTTGAGCCCCAGCATTTT	CASSLPGVEPQHF	.	few	TRBV5-4	TRBJ1-5
TGTGCCAGCTCTCTGGGACAGGGGGGGACCGGGGAGCTGTTTTTT	CASSLGQGGTGELFF	TRBD1	.	TRBV7-8	TRBJ2-2
TGTGCCAGCAGTTCGGTTTCTTCACCCCTCCACTTT	CASSSVSSPLHF	.	.	TRBV6-5	TRBJ1-6
TGCAGCGTTCGGGTCTCTGGGGCCAACGTCCTGACTTTC	CSVRVSGANVLTF	.	.	TRBV29-1	TRBJ2-6